The 26 T cell receptor beta chains listed next were all sequenced from one sample in a study of breast tumors, draining lymph nodes, adjacent tissues. Breast cancer patients provided tissue from their axillary draining lymph nodes. TCRdb fed the multiplex PCR reads into MiXCR, producing one record per CDR3 protein. The sample gives roughly 260,000 distinct CDR3 sequences, 30% of which show up once; 1.1% is in the top ten. The sequencing input was axillary lymph node tissue. Receptors were obtained from a female donor with breast cancer. Some clones in this sample may be carry-over from other donors' samples.

This clonotype was observed at least ten times. The chain joins TRBV13 to TRBJ2-6, with 7 bases matching TRBD2. Unmatched junction bases numbered 9, after V lost 4 bases and J lost 0 bases. The CDR3 consists of 18 residues. The germline V gene has CDR1 PRHDT and CDR2 FYEKMQ (reference sequence). The DNA of the CDR3 is TGTGCCAGCAGCTCGGTTTGGGCGGGAGACTCTGGGGCCAACGTCCTGACTTTC. Protein product: CASSSVWAGDSGANVLTF.

The sample holds many counts of this clonotype. J is TRBJ2-4 and V is TRBV5-1, with TRBD1 matching 8 bases. The CDR3 runs to 15 residues. V dropped 0 bases and J dropped 1; count of bases not matched to a gene: 0. CDR1 and CDR2 (germline): SGHRS, YFSETQ. The CDR3, as DNA: TGCGCCAGCAGCTTGGGGGACAGGGCCAAAAACATTCAGTACTTC. It translates to CASSLGDRAKNIQYF.

The chain employs TRBV12-3 or TRBV12-4 and TRBJ1-6; TRBD1 matches 8 bases. This CDR3 region has 13 residues. With 8 bases clipped from V and 9 bases from J, the junction kept 6 bases outside the gene matches. CDR3 amino acids: CASVGQGASPLHF. CDR3 in DNA: TGTGCCAGCGTGGGGCAGGGGGCTTCACCCCTCCACTTT.

This clonotype was recorded many times. The chain is built from TRBV20-1 and TRBJ2-7, with D possibly TRBD2 on 6 matching bases. The germline V and J ends were trimmed by 1 base and 0 bases, with 13 bases remaining between them. The CDR3 is 15 residues long. Germline-derived CDR1 and CDR2 are DFQATT and SNEGSKA (reference sequence). The CDR3 sequence: CSARGARGYSYEQYF. Written as DNA, the CDR3 is TGCAGTGCTAGAGGGGCGCGGGGATACTCCTACGAGCAGTACTTC.

This clonotype appeared many times. The V gene is TRBV5-8, the J gene TRBJ2-5; D uncertain. The length of the CDR3 is 12 residues. Between the trimmed V and J ends, which lost 5 bases and 5 bases, there was a span of 10 bases. CDR1 and CDR2 from the germline V gene are SGHTS and YDEGEE. CDR3 sequence reads: CASSPDGETQYF. CDR3 sequence (DNA): TGTGCCAGCAGTCCGGATGGGGAGACCCAGTACTTC.

This clonotype was picked up many times. This chain links TRBV11-3 with TRBJ2-6; D remains ambiguous. Trimming pared 7 bases from V and 1 base from J, leaving 8 bases between. Germline values: CDR1 SGHNT, CDR2 YENEEA. This CDR3 has 14 amino acids. The CDR3 coding sequence is TGTGCCAGCATTCTCATATCTGGGGCCAACGTCCTGACTTTC. Residues: CASILISGANVLTF.

This clonotype was seen ten or more times. This chain uses TRBV15 with TRBJ2-1; possibly TRBD1 or TRBD2 for D (5 bases each). The CDR3 contains 13 residues. Germline values: CDR1 LNHNV, CDR2 YYDKDF (reference sequence). V lost 5 bases to trimming and J lost 7 bases, with 12 bases between them. CDR3 sequence reads: CATSGASSNEQFF. The CDR3 nucleotides read TGTGCCACCAGCGGGGCTAGCAGTAATGAGCAGTTCTTC.

There are a few counts of this clonotype. The rearrangement links TRBV20-1 to TRBJ2-2, with 10 bases aligning to TRBD2. CDR1 is DFQATT and CDR2 is SNEGSKA in the germline V gene (reference sequence). The J segment lost 4 bases and the V segment lost 2 bases, leaving 7 bases of the junction unmatched. The CDR3 has 16 amino acids. CDR3 bases: TGCAGTGCTAGAAGAGCGGGAGGGCCCTCCACCGGGGAGCTGTTTTTT. It is translated as CSARRAGGPSTGELFF.

This clonotype appeared many times. The chain links TRBV7-9 to TRBJ2-1, with D hard to call. V lost 5 bases to trimming and J lost 0 bases, with 11 bases between them. The germline gives CDR1 SEHNR, CDR2 FQNEAQ (reference sequence). This CDR3 is built from 15 residues. CDR3 protein: CASSNEVPSYNEQFF. In nucleotides, the CDR3 is TGTGCCAGCAGCAACGAGGTCCCCTCCTACAATGAGCAGTTCTTC.

This clonotype was seen ten or more times. The V call is TRBV12-5, the J call TRBJ1-5; D not resolved. CDR1 is LGHNT and CDR2 is FRNRAP in the germline V gene. The CDR3 runs to 12 residues. V lost 0 bases and J 6 bases, leaving 3 bases between the germline ends. Here the CDR3 reads CASGLVRQPQHF. The CDR3 coding sequence is TGTGCTAGTGGTTTGGTACGTCAGCCCCAGCATTTT.

On this clonotype itself: This may be a read error: a much more frequent sequence differs by one nucleotide. The genes are TRBV7-2 and TRBJ2-7, with 14 bases lining up with TRBD2. This CDR3 region has 16 residues. The ends lost 6 bases at V and 0 bases at J; junction bases unmatched: 4. The germline V gene has CDR1 SGHTA and CDR2 FQGNSA. CDR3 in DNA: TGTGCCAGCAGTCGGACTAGCGGGAGGAGCTCCTACGAGCAGTACTTC. Translation gives CASSRTSGRSSYEQYF.

The V and J genes are TRBV6-2 or TRBV6-3 and TRBJ1-2, with D uncertain. Trimming removed 7 bases from V and 0 bases from J, with 12 bases in between. CDR1 MNHEY and CDR2 SVGEGT come from the germline V gene. The CDR3 loop spans 14 amino acids. CDR3 DNA: TGTGCCAGCACTGAACTGGGAACTAACTATGGCTACACCTTC. It yields the protein CASTELGTNYGYTF.

The sample holds many counts of this clonotype. CDR3: CAISESTGSNSPLHF. CDR3 nucleotides: TGTGCCATCAGTGAGTCGACTGGGTCGAATTCACCCCTCCACTTT. V and J are TRBV10-3 and TRBJ1-6; D gene ambiguous. Germline V lookup: CDR1 ENHRY, CDR2 SYGVKD. V was trimmed by 0 bases and J by 7 bases, leaving 10 bases between them. This CDR3 comprises 15 residues.

This clonotype showed up just a few times. The chain couples TRBV27 to TRBJ2-7; the D is unclear. Trimming took 10 bases from V and 7 from J, leaving 23 bases between them. The CDR3 spans 14 residues. Germline-derived CDR1 and CDR2 are MNHEY and SMNVEV (reference sequence). The CDR3: CAISRSPNLGEQYF. The DNA of the CDR3 is TGTGCCATCTCCCGGTCTCCGAACTTGGGGGAGCAGTACTTC.

This clonotype was seen more than once but under ten times. This chain connects TRBV5-1 to TRBJ2-3, with D perhaps matching TRBD2 (6 bases). This CDR3 spans 19 amino acids. The V end was cut by 1 base, the J end by 8 bases, with 29 bases between. Germline loops: CDR1 SGHRS, CDR2 YFSETQ. Here the CDR3 DNA reads TGCGCCAGCAGCTTGTCACTAGGGTCTAGCGTAAACCGACGGGGTACGCAGTATTTT. This sequence encodes CASSLSLGSSVNRRGTQYF.

There are a few counts of this clonotype. V and J are TRBV18 and TRBJ1-6; no reliable D call. This CDR3 comprises 14 residues. Trimming stripped 2 bases from V and 9 bases from J, with 11 bases between. Germline V gene data show CDR1 as KGHSH and CDR2 as LQKENI. For the CDR3, the DNA is TGTGCCAGCTCACCAACAGAAATTTCTTCACCCCTCCACTTT. Translated, it gives CASSPTEISSPLHF.

In this sample, this clonotype turned up many times. The V call is TRBV30, the J call TRBJ1-2; no clear D. Germline V gene sequence: CDR1 GTSNPN, CDR2 SVGIG (reference sequence). The CDR3 spans 12 residues. V lost 1 base and J 7 bases, leaving 10 bases between the germline ends. CDR3 residues: CAWSGRVSGYTF. The CDR3 bases are TGTGCCTGGAGTGGACGGGTTTCTGGCTACACCTTC.

There are a few counts of this clonotype. The chain recombines TRBV19 with TRBJ2-3; 12 positions match TRBD1. TRBJ1-5 explains the end of the DNA better; the J call may be wrong. The CDR3 contains 16 residues. CDR1 is LNHDA and CDR2 is SQIVND in the germline V gene (reference sequence). The CDR3 protein is CASSGDRGRFTDTQHF. As DNA, the CDR3 is TGTGCCAGTAGTGGGGACAGGGGGCGTTTCACAGATACGCAGCATTTT.

The chain combines TRBV29-1 with TRBJ1-2; TRBD1 might be the D (5 bases). The CDR3 is made up of 12 amino acids. The germline CDR1 and CDR2 sequences are SQVTM and ANQGSEA. With 5 bases removed from V and 4 bases from J, the gap between germline ends came to 11 bases. This CDR3 is CSVPGAGYGYTF. CDR3 nucleotide sequence: TGCAGCGTTCCCGGGGCTGGCTATGGCTACACCTTC. Using reference TRBV29-1 and TRBJ1-2 for the parts outside the CDR3, the full variable domain is SAVISQKPSRDICQRGTSLTIQCQVDSQVTMMFWYRQQPGQSLTLIATANQGSEATYESGFVIDKFPISRPNLTFSTLTVSNMSPEDSSIYLCSVPGAGYGYTFGSGTRLTVV.

The CDR3 region has the DNA TGTGCCAGCAGCCCCGGCTCTAACACTGAAGCTTTCTTT. Amino acids: CASSPGSNTEAFF. The rearrangement links TRBV9 to TRBJ1-1, with D hard to call. Trimming removed 4 bases at V and 2 bases at J, with 9 bases between. This CDR3 spans 13 amino acids. Germline CDR1 reads SGDLS; CDR2 reads YYNGEE. The full variable domain, its missing parts supplied by reference TRBV9 and TRBJ1-1, is DSGVTQTPKHLITATGQRVTLRCSPRSGDLSVYWYQQSLDQGLQFLIQYYNGEERAKGNILERFSAQQFPDLHSELNLSSLELGDSALYFCASSPGSNTEAFFGQGTRLTVV.

The V gene is TRBV10-1, the J gene TRBJ1-4; D gene uncertain. Trimming shortened V by 6 bases and J by 0 bases, and 14 bases separated the two germline ends. The V gene's germline CDR1 is WNHNN and CDR2 SYGVQD (reference sequence). This CDR3 contains 16 residues. Here the CDR3 reads CASRAGFGATNEKLFF. In DNA, the CDR3 is TGCGCCAGCAGAGCGGGGTTTGGGGCAACTAATGAAAAACTGTTTTTT.

This clonotype was counted between two and nine times. A read error may be the cause here, since a much bigger clone is one base away. The chain has TRBV20-1 and TRBJ2-7; D remains unclear. CDR1 DFQATT and CDR2 SNEGSKA come from the germline V gene (reference sequence). The CDR3 totals 14 residues. The CDR3 loop is CSARDFSSSSEQYF. In DNA form, the CDR3 reads TGCAGTGCTAGAGACTTCTCGAGCTCCTCCGAGCAGTACTTC.

A remark on this clonotype: This may be a read error, as it is one base from a much larger clone. The chain has TRBV5-1 and TRBJ2-1; weak D call: TRBD1 (6 bases). This CDR3 is 17 amino acids long. The V and J ends lost 0 bases and 2 bases respectively, with 15 bases between them. Germline values: CDR1 SGHRS, CDR2 YFSETQ. The DNA for the CDR3 is TGCGCCAGCAGCTTGGTTCCAGGGGAAGGAGCCTACAATGAGCAGTTCTTC. Residues: CASSLVPGEGAYNEQFF.

A remark on this clonotype: This may arise from a read error, as a much more abundant clone is one base away. The V gene is TRBV7-3, the J gene TRBJ2-1, with 9 bases identical to TRBD2. The junction had 11 bases not matched to a gene; V was cut back by 5 bases and J by 9 bases. CDR3 length: 15 amino acids. Germline V CDR1 and CDR2: SGHTA, FQGTGA. CDR3 DNA: TGTGCCAGCAGCCAAGGAAGCGGGAGGAGAAGTGAGCAGTTCTTC. This gives the protein CASSQGSGRRSEQFF.

Comments on this clonotype: With a much larger clone just one base away, this may be a read error. This chain uses TRBV6-5 with TRBJ2-7; 8 nucleotides align to TRBD2. The V segment lost 7 bases and the J segment 7 bases; nucleotides outside the gene matches: 9. Germline CDR1 is MNHEY and CDR2 is SVGAGI. The CDR3 spans 13 residues. CDR3 sequence (DNA): TGTGCCAGCACCCAGGGACTAGTGGGTGAGCAGTACTTC. Translated, it gives CASTQGLVGEQYF.

This clonotype was seen at least ten times. The chain carries TRBV30 and TRBJ2-5; 7 bases map to TRBD1. The ends lost 0 bases at V and 5 bases at J; junction bases unmatched: 3. Germline V lookup: CDR1 GTSNPN, CDR2 SVGIG (reference sequence). The CDR3 is 13 amino acids. The DNA of the CDR3 is TGTGCCTGGAGTGTACAAGGGGGCGAGACCCAGTACTTC. Its protein product is CAWSVQGGETQYF.